This note documents a single TCR beta chain sequence. These data originate in a study of blood T cell repertoires in COVID-19. In the study overall: There were acute and convalescent COVID-19 samples, and they came from the United States, Italy and Spain. From T cells, B-cell-depleted T cells, or PBMCs came the material, which was cDNA or gDNA.

V lost 4 bases, J lost 4 bases, and 15 bases lay in between. Germline V gene data show CDR1 as SGDLS and CDR2 as YYNGEE. CDR3 length equals 15 residues. Original handling: Using reference gene primer amplification, nucleated cell counts were estimated. Using immunoSEQ multiplex PCR, the repertoire was profiled, and TCRdb retains in-frame clones only, with some absent. The V and J calls and the clone size are those of that table, but D and trimming were determined from the DNA. In the table there are just under 150,000 clones, approximately 87% of which are singletons. The source of this sequence is a woman aged 50 to 65 with active or convalescent COVID-19. The sample consisted of peripheral blood. The rearrangement uses TRBV9 and TRBJ1-3, with D perhaps TRBD1 (6 bases). CDR3: CASSSSTGTGNTIYF. The CDR3 region has the DNA TGTGCCAGCAGCTCCTCCACAGGGACGGGAAACACCATATATTTT. The full variable domain, in which reference TRBV9 and TRBJ1-3 provide the parts outside the CDR3, is DSGVTQTPKHLITATGQRVTLRCSPRSGDLSVYWYQQSLDQGLQFLIQYYNGEERAKGNILERFSAQQFPDLHSELNLSSLELGDSALYFCASSSSTGTGNTIYFGEGSWLTVV.